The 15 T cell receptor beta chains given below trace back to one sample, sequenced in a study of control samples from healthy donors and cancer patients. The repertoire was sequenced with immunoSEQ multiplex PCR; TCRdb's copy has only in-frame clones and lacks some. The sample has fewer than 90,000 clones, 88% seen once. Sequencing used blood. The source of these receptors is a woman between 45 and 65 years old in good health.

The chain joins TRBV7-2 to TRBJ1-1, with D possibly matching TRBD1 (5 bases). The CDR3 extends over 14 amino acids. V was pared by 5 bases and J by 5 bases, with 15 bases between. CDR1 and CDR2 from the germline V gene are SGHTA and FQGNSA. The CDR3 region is CASSEGGVRTEAFF. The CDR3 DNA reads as TGTGCCAGCAGCGAGGGAGGGGTACGAACTGAAGCTTTCTTT.

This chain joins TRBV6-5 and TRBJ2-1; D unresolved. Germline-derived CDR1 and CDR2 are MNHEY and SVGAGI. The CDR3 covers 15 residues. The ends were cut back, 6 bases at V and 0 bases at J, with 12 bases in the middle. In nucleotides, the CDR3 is TGTGCCAGCAGCCGGGTCCTAAGCTCCTACAATGAGCAGTTCTTC. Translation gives CASSRVLSSYNEQFF.

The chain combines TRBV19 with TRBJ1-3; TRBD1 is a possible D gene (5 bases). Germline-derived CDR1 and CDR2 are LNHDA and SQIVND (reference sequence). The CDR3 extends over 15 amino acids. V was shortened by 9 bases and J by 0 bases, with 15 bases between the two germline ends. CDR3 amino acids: CASTLTGPSGNTIYF. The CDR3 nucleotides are TGTGCCAGCACCCTTACAGGCCCCTCTGGAAACACCATATATTTT.

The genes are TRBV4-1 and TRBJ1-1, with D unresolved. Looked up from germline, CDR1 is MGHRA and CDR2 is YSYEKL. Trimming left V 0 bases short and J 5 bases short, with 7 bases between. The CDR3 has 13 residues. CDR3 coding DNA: TGCGCCAGCAGCCAAGATGGGGTAACTGAAGCTTTCTTT. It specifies CASSQDGVTEAFF.

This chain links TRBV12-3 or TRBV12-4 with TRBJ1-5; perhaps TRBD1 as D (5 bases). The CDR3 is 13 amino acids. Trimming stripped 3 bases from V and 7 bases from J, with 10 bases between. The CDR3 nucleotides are TGTGCCAGCAGTTTGTCAGGGACCCAGCCCCAGCATTTT. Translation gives CASSLSGTQPQHF.

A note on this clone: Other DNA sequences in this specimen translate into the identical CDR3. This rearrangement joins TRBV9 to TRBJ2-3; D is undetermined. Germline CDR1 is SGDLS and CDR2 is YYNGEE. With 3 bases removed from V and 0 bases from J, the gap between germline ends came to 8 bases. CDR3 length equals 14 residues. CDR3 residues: CASSASRSTDTQYF. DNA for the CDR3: TGTGCCAGCAGCGCATCTAGAAGCACAGATACGCAGTATTTT.

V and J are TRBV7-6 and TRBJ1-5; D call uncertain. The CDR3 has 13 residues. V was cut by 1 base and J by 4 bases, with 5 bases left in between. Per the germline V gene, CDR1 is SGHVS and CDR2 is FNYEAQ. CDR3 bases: TGTGCCAGCAGCTTAGAAGTAAATCAGCCCCAGCATTTT. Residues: CASSLEVNQPQHF.

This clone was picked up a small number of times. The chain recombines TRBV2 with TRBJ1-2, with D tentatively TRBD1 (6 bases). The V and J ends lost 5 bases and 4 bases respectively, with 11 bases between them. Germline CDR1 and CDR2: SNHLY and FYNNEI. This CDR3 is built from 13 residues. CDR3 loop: CASSRGEGYGYTF. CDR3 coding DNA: TGTGCCAGCAGTAGGGGGGAAGGCTATGGCTACACCTTC. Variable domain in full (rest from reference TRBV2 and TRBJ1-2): EPEVTQTPSHQVTQMGQEVILRCVPISNHLYFYWYRQILGQKVEFLVSFYNNEISEKSEIFDDQFSVERPDGSNFTLKIRSTKLEDSAMYFCASSRGEGYGYTFGSGTRLTVV.

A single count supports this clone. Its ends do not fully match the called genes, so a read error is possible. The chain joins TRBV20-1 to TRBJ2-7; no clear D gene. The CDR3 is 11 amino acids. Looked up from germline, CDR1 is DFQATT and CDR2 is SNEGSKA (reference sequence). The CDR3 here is CSGRSVSEQYF. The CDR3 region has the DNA TGCAGTGGTAGAAGCGTTAGCGAGCAGTACTTC.

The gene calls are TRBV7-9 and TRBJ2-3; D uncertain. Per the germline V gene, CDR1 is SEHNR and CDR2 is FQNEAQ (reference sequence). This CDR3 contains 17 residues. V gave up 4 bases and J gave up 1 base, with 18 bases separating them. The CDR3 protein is CASSSTQRGYGTDTQYF. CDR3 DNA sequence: TGTGCCAGCAGCTCTACCCAGAGAGGTTACGGCACAGATACGCAGTATTTT. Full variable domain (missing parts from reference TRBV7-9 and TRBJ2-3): DTGVSQNPRHKITKRGQNVTFRCDPISEHNRLYWYRQTLGQGPEFLTYFQNEAQLEKSRLLSDRFSAERPKGSFSTLEIQRTEQGDSAMYLCASSSTQRGYGTDTQYFGPGTRLTVL.

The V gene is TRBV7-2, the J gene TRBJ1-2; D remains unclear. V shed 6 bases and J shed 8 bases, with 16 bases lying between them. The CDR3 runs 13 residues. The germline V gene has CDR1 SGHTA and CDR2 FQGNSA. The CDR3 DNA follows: TGTGCCAGCAGTTTTTATAGGAGGGAAGGCTACACCTTC. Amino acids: CASSFYRREGYTF.

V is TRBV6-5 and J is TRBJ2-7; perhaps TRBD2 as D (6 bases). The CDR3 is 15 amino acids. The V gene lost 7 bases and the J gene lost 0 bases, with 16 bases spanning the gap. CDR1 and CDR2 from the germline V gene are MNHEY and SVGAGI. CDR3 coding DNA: TGTGCCAGCAAAACCCGGGACTTCTCCTCCTACGAGCAGTACTTC. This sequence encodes CASKTRDFSSYEQYF.

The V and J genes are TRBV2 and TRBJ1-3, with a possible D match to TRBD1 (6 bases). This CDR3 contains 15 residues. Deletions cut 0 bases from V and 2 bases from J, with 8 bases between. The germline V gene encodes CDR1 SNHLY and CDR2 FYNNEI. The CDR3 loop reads CASSEAWTAGNTIYF. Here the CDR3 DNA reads TGTGCCAGCAGTGAAGCGTGGACAGCTGGAAACACCATATATTTT.

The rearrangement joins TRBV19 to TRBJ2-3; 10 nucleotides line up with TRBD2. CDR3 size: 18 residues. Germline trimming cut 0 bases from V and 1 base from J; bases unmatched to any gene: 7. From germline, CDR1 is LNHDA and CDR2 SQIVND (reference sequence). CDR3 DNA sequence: TGTGCCAGTAGTATAGATCCCCTAGCGGGGGCCCGCACAGATACGCAGTATTTT. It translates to CASSIDPLAGARTDTQYF.

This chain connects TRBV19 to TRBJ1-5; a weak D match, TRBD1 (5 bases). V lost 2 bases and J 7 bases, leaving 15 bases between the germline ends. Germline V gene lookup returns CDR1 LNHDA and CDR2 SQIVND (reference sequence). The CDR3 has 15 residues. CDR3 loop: CASSISTAGQQPQHF. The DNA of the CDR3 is TGTGCCAGTAGTATATCAACGGCAGGGCAACAGCCCCAGCATTTT. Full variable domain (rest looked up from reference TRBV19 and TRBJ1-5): DGGITQSPKYLFRKEGQNVTLSCEQNLNHDAMYWYRQDPGQGLRLIYYSQIVNDFQKGDIAEGYSVSREKKESFPLTVTSAQKNPTAFYLCASSISTAGQQPQHFGDGTRLSIL.